A selection of T cell receptor beta chains follows, all from one sample in a study of early stage breast cancer tumors. The method was immunoSEQ multiplex PCR; TCRdb's version includes in-frame clones alone and lacks a portion of them. The profile covers under 75,000 clones, with approximately 80% appearing a single time and about 3.4% taken by the ten largest. The sample taken for sequencing was blood. The receptors originated from a person aged 30-39 years with breast cancer. The CDR3 runs from the conserved cysteine through the conserved F or W. Each record gives: V gene, D gene, clone size, J gene, CDR3 protein, CDR3 DNA. The D gene is left open where the match is weak. Rows give clone size only sometimes, using once, few, many, or a class for an expanded clone.

TRBV9	NA	NA	TRBJ2-7	CASSVDAEAFRQYF	TGTGCCAGCAGCGTAGATGCGGAGGCGTTTAGGCAGTACTTC
TRBV7-2	TRBD2	few	TRBJ2-7	CASSSVAGKEQYF	TGTGCCAGCAGCTCCGTAGCGGGAAAGGAGCAGTACTTC
TRBV19	TRBD1	NA	TRBJ2-3	CATTQGPLTDTQYF	TGTGCCACCACACAGGGGCCACTCACAGATACGCAGTATTTT
TRBV19	NA	NA	TRBJ1-2	CASSISPRYGYTF	TGTGCCAGTAGTATATCCCCCCGGTATGGCTACACCTTC
TRBV5-1	TRBD1	few	TRBJ1-1	CASSFGTANTEAFF	TGCGCCAGCAGCTTTGGGACAGCTAACACTGAAGCTTTCTTT
TRBV4-2	NA	NA	TRBJ2-5	CASSQNLQVKETQYF	TGTGCCAGCAGCCAAAACTTACAGGTCAAAGAGACCCAGTACTTC
TRBV29-1	TRBD2	NA	TRBJ2-7	CSVARQAGGPYEQYF	TGCAGCGTTGCAAGGCAAGCGGGAGGGCCATACGAGCAGTACTTC
TRBV6-1	NA	NA	TRBJ1-4	CASSELKGTNEKLFF	TGTGCCAGCAGTGAATTGAAAGGGACTAATGAAAAACTGTTTTTT
TRBV7-8	TRBD1	NA	TRBJ2-7	CASSGTGTGRGEQYF	TGTGCCAGCAGCGGCACCGGGACAGGGCGAGGAGAGCAGTACTTC
TRBV11-3	TRBD2	NA	TRBJ2-3	CASSTGTSGRADTQYF	TGTGCCAGCAGCACGGGGACTAGCGGGAGGGCTGATACGCAGTATTTT
TRBV5-4	TRBD1	few	TRBJ1-2	CASSLTGGDGYTF	TGTGCCAGCAGCTTGACAGGGGGCGATGGCTACACCTTC
TRBV25-1	NA	NA	TRBJ2-3	CASSDRVQADTQYF	TGTGCCAGCAGTGACAGGGTTCAGGCAGATACGCAGTATTTT
TRBV30	NA	NA	TRBJ2-7	CAWSVGGSSYEQYF	TGTGCCTGGAGTGTAGGGGGGAGCTCCTACGAGCAGTACTTC
TRBV10-1	TRBD2	once	TRBJ2-5	CASSPGASGQETQYF	TGCGCCAGCAGCCCTGGGGCTAGCGGCCAAGAGACCCAGTACTTC
TRBV30	NA	NA	TRBJ2-7	CAWSGNPSYEQYF	TGTGCCTGGAGCGGGAACCCCTCCTACGAGCAGTACTTC
TRBV5-1	NA	few	TRBJ1-2	CASSLARGPLYYGYTF	TGCGCCAGCAGCTTGGCACGGGGGCCACTGTACTATGGCTACACCTTC
TRBV9	TRBD1	NA	TRBJ1-6	CASSVATGGSSPLHF	TGTGCCAGCAGCGTAGCTACAGGGGGCTCTTCACCCCTCCACTTT
TRBV19	TRBD2	NA	TRBJ2-3	CASRPRGAGYQDTQYF	TGTGCCAGTAGACCACGGGGAGCGGGATATCAAGATACGCAGTATTTT
TRBV27	TRBD1	NA	TRBJ2-7	CASSFFPRQGITYEQYF	TGTGCCAGCAGTTTCTTTCCCCGACAGGGGATTACCTACGAGCAGTACTTC
TRBV30	TRBD1	NA	TRBJ2-7	CAWSVQTDRVVGEQYF	TGTGCCTGGAGTGTCCAAACGGACAGGGTGGTAGGCGAGCAGTACTTC
TRBV5-1	NA	NA	TRBJ2-1	CASSLVGVGDEQFF	TGCGCCAGCAGCTTGGTCGGGGTGGGAGATGAGCAGTTCTTC
TRBV30	NA	NA	TRBJ2-7	CAWSPETSLSYEQYF	TGTGCCTGGAGTCCCGAGACTAGTTTATCCTACGAGCAGTACTTC
TRBV6-1	NA	NA	TRBJ1-2	CASSDVGSSDGYTF	TGTGCCAGCAGTGATGTAGGGTCTTCTGATGGCTACACCTTC
TRBV7-9	TRBD1	NA	TRBJ2-7	CASRTGTGPYEQYF	TGTGCCAGCAGGACCGGGACAGGACCCTACGAGCAGTACTTC
TRBV10-1	NA	NA	TRBJ2-2	CASRANTGELFF	TGCGCCAGCAGGGCGAACACCGGGGAGCTGTTTTTT
TRBV5-1	NA	few	TRBJ1-1	CASSLDSEAFF	TGCGCCAGCAGCTTGGACAGCGAAGCTTTCTTT
TRBV7-3	NA	NA	TRBJ2-3	CASSLFGKSTDTQYF	TGTGCCAGCAGCCTTTTCGGGAAGAGCACAGATACGCAGTATTTT
TRBV5-1	NA	NA	TRBJ2-5	CASVPSSTEETQYF	TGCGCCAGCGTCCCTTCGAGTACTGAGGAGACCCAGTACTTC
TRBV11-3	TRBD1	NA	TRBJ1-1	CASSQRGTGITEAFF	TGTGCCAGCAGCCAGAGGGGGACAGGCATTACTGAAGCTTTCTTT
TRBV5-6	TRBD1	once	TRBJ2-7	CASRAGTGASGFSYEQYF	TGTGCCAGCAGGGCCGGGACAGGGGCTAGCGGGTTCTCCTACGAGCAGTACTTC
TRBV29-1	NA	NA	TRBJ2-1	CSGLSGDSYNEQFF	TGCAGCGGCCTTAGCGGAGACTCCTACAATGAGCAGTTCTTC
TRBV29-1	TRBD1	few	TRBJ1-2	CSVSQGTGGYTF	TGCAGCGTTAGTCAGGGGACAGGTGGCTACACCTTC
TRBV10-3	TRBD2	once	TRBJ2-1	CAINGIAGTAYNEQFF	TGTGCCATCAACGGGATAGCGGGTACAGCCTACAATGAGCAGTTCTTC
TRBV30	TRBD1	NA	TRBJ1-1	CAWSEDRENTEAFF	TGTGCCTGGAGTGAGGACAGGGAGAACACTGAAGCTTTCTTT
TRBV29-1	TRBD1	NA	TRBJ1-2	CSVERGTGIYGYTF	TGCAGCGTTGAGAGAGGGACAGGGATCTATGGCTACACCTTC
TRBV6-1	TRBD2	NA	TRBJ2-3	CASSEGRLGAGASTDTQYF	TGTGCCAGCAGTGAGGGAAGGCTTGGAGCGGGAGCGTCCACAGATACGCAGTATTTT
TRBV21-1	NA	NA	TRBJ2-6	CASSKGRGEPHSGANVLTF	TGTGCCAGCAGCAAAGGGCGTGGAGAGCCCCACTCTGGGGCCAACGTCCTGACTTTC
TRBV19	NA	NA	TRBJ2-1	CASSPGPTYNEQFF	TGTGCCAGTAGTCCGGGACCGACCTACAATGAGCAGTTCTTC
TRBV18	NA	NA	TRBJ1-6	CASSQRLSSYNSPLHF	TGTGCCAGCTCACAGCGACTGAGCTCCTATAATTCACCCCTCCACTTT
TRBV6-1	NA	once	TRBJ1-2	CASSWGYGYTF	TGTGCCAGCAGTTGGGGCTATGGCTACACCTTC
TRBV6-1	NA	NA	TRBJ2-5	CASSHPDSGRETQYF	TGTGCCAGCAGTCATCCGGACTCCGGGCGGGAGACCCAGTACTTC
TRBV11-2	TRBD2	NA	TRBJ2-7	CASSLLRTSGLEQYF	TGTGCCAGCAGCCTCTTACGGACTAGCGGTCTCGAGCAGTACTTC
TRBV12-5	NA	NA	TRBJ2-1	CASSGGEGSNEQFF	TGTGCTAGCTCTGGGGGCGAGGGGAGCAATGAGCAGTTCTTC
TRBV27	NA	once	TRBJ2-1	CASSLVKFTNEQFF	TGTGCCAGCAGTTTAGTCAAGTTTACCAATGAGCAGTTCTTC
TRBV7-9	NA	NA	TRBJ2-1	CASSFNEQFF	TGTGCCAGCAGCTTCAATGAGCAGTTCTTC
TRBV29-1	TRBD2	NA	TRBJ2-5	CSVHWGGETQYF	TGCAGCGTTCATTGGGGAGGGGAGACCCAGTACTTC
TRBV29-1	NA	NA	TRBJ1-1	CSVEDTGWEAFF	TGCAGCGTTGAAGACACAGGATGGGAAGCTTTCTTT
TRBV4-1	TRBD2	once	TRBJ2-1	CASSQVAGGPYNEQFF	TGCGCCAGCAGCCAAGTCGCGGGAGGTCCCTACAATGAGCAGTTCTTC
TRBV7-9	NA	NA	TRBJ1-1	CASSLVGVNTEAFF	TGTGCCAGCAGCTTAGTTGGGGTGAACACTGAAGCTTTCTTT
TRBV11-2	TRBD2	NA	TRBJ2-1	CASSPGTSGDNEQFF	TGTGCCAGCAGCCCTGGGACTAGCGGGGACAATGAGCAGTTCTTC